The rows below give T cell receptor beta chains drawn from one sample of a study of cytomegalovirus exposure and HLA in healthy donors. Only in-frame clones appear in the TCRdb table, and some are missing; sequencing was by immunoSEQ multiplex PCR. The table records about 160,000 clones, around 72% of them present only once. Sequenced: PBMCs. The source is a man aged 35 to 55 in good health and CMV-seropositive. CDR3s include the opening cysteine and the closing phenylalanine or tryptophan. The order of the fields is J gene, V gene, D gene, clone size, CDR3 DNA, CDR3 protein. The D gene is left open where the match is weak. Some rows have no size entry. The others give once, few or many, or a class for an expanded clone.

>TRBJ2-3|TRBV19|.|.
TGTGCCAGTCGGCGGGACCAGGGCGGAGATACGCAGTATTTT
CASRRDQGGDTQYF
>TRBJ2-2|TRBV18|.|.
TGTGCCAGCTCACCTCAAAAGGGGTCCGGGGAGCTGTTTTTT
CASSPQKGSGELFF
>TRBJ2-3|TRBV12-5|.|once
TGTGCTAGTGGTTTGTCCGGGGATACGCAGTATTTT
CASGLSGDTQYF
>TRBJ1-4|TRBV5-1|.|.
TGCGCCAGCAGTCGGACAGTGACAACTAATGAAAAACTGTTTTTT
CASSRTVTTNEKLFF
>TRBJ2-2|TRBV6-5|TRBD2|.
TGTGCCAGCAGCCAGACTAGCTCGAGGACCGGGGAGCTGTTTTTT
CASSQTSSRTGELFF
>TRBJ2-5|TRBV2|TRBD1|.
TGTGCCACCCAGACAGGGGGAGAGACCCAGTACTTC
CATQTGGETQYF
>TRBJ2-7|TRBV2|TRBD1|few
TGTGCCAGCAGTGAAGCAGGGGGCTTGAGCGAGCAGTACTTC
CASSEAGGLSEQYF
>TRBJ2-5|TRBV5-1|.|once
TGCGCCAGCAGCTTTCTCCCCTCCGGAGAGACCCAGTACTTC
CASSFLPSGETQYF
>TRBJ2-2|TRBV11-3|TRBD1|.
TGTGCCAGCAGCCAGTACAGGGGATTGACCGGGGAGCTGTTTTTT
CASSQYRGLTGELFF
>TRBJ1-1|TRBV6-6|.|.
TGTGCCAGCAGTTACAGGGAGGGGTCTGTCGGGGCTTTCTTT
CASSYREGSVGAFF
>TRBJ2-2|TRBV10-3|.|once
TGTGCCACAAGTAACGTGCAGACGAACACCGGGGAGCTGTTTTTT
CATSNVQTNTGELFF
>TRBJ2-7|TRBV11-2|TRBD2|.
TGTGCCAGCAGCTTAGGACTAGCGGGACTCTCCTACGAGCAGTACTTC
CASSLGLAGLSYEQYF
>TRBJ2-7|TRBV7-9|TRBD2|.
TGTGCCAGCAGCTTGGCCGCGGGGGGACTCTACGAGCAGTACTTC
CASSLAAGGLYEQYF
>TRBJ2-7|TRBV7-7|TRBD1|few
TGTGCTAGCAGCCCGGGACAGGGGAACGACGAGCAGTACTTC
CASSPGQGNDEQYF
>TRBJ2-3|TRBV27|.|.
TGTGCCAGCAGTTTATTAGGTAGCAAAGGCACAGATACGCAGTATTTT
CASSLLGSKGTDTQYF
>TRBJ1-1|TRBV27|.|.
TGTGCCAGCAGTCTTGACAGACACACTGAAGCTTTCTTT
CASSLDRHTEAFF
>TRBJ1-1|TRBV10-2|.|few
TGCGCCAGCAGGGGCAGGGGTTGGGCTTTCTTT
CASRGRGWAFF
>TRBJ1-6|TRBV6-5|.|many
TGTGCCAGCAGTTACGGGACACCTGGGACGGGTTCACCCCTCCACTTT
CASSYGTPGTGSPLHF
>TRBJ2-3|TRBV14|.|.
TGTGCCAGCAGCCAATTCCCCAGGGGCACAGATACGCAGTATTTT
CASSQFPRGTDTQYF
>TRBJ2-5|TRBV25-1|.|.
TGTGCCAGCAGTGACCACTTAGTACAAGAGACCCAGTACTTC
CASSDHLVQETQYF
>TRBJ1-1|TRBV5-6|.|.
TGTGCCAGCAGCTTGAAAGCGTGGGGGGGCCGCAACACTGAAGCTTTCTTT
CASSLKAWGGRNTEAFF
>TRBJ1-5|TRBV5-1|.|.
TGTGCCAGCACCTCCGGAGGTGGTTCGAATCGGCCCCAGCATTTT
CASTSGGGSNRPQHF
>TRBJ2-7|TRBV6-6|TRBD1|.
TGTGCCAGCAGAACAGGGGGTCTTAACGAGCAGTACTTC
CASRTGGLNEQYF
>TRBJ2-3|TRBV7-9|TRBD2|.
TGTGCCAGCAGCCCACAGACTAGCGGGGGAGATACGCAGTATTTT
CASSPQTSGGDTQYF
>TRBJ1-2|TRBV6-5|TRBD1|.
TGTGCCAGCACCAGCCCCGGACAGGGCAGCTATGGCTACACCTTC
CASTSPGQGSYGYTF
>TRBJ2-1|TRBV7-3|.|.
TGTGCCAGCAGCCTTAGAGCTATGGGGGGACTGGCCCTTTACAATGAGCAGTTCTTC
CASSLRAMGGLALYNEQFF
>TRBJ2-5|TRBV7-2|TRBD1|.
TGTGCCAGCAGCGAGAGGACAGGGGGCGCGGTTGAGACCCAGTACTTC
CASSERTGGAVETQYF
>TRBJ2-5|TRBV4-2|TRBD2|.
TGTGCCAGCAGCCAAGAGCAAGCGGGGAATCAAGAGACCCAGTACTTC
CASSQEQAGNQETQYF
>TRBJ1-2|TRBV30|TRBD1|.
TGTGCCTGGAATGCGAACAGGGGGCCCCGATACACCTTC
CAWNANRGPRYTF